This T cell receptor (beta chain) emerged from a study of shared clonotypes between healthy human individuals. The repertoire was sequenced with immunoSEQ multiplex PCR; TCRdb's copy has only in-frame clones and lacks some. The table includes about 1 million clones, about 75% detected once. V was trimmed by 7 bases and J by 7 bases, leaving 17 bases between them. CDR1 is MNHNY and CDR2 is SVGAGI in the germline V gene (reference sequence). The CDR3 extends over 14 amino acids. The J gene is TRBJ2-1, the V gene TRBV6-6, with D possibly matching TRBD2 (6 bases). The TCR sequence derives from a man aged 18 to 35 in good health. The sample was memory CD4+ T cells sorted from blood. Subset: CD45RA-negative fraction. The CDR3 protein is CASTGGGINNEQFF. CDR3 bases: TGTGCCAGCACTGGGGGAGGAATAAATAATGAGCAGTTCTTC.